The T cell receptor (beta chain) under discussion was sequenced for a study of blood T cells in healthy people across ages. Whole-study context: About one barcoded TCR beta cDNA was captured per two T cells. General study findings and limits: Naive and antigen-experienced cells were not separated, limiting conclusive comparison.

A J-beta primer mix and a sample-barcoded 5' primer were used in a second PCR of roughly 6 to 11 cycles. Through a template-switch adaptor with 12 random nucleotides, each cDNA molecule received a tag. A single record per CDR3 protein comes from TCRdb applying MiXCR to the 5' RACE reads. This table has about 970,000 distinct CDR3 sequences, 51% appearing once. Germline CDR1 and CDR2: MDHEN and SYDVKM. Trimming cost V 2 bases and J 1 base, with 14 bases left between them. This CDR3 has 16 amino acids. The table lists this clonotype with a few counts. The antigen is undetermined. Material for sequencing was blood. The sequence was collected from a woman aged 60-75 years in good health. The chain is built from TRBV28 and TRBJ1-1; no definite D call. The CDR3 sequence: CASSLQSSVTNTEAFF. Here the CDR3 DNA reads TGTGCCAGCAGTTTACAGTCCTCGGTAACGAACACTGAAGCTTTCTTT. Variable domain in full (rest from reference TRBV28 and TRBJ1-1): DVKVTQSSRYLVKRTGEKVFLECVQDMDHENMFWYRQDPGLGLRLIYFSYDVKMKEKGDIPEGYSVSREKKERFSLILESASTNQTSMYLCASSLQSSVTNTEAFFGQGTRLTVV.